This TCR beta chain came from a study of CD8 T cells in Susac syndrome. For this clonotype: The target antigen is unknown.

Study-level findings and limits: As the study acknowledged, the number of individuals in its TCR sequencing and HLA analysis was relatively small.

The CDR3 runs 13 residues. Trimming cost V 5 bases and J 9 bases; bases outside gene matches: 10. In germline, CDR1 is DFQATT, CDR2 SNEGSKA (reference sequence). Reverse transcription used roughly 0.5 to 1 ug RNA and random hexamers. By means of immunoSEQ multiplex PCR, TCR beta CDR3 spanning 54 Vbeta and 13 Jbeta underwent amplification. TCRdb redid the calling of the immunoSEQ multiplex PCR reads with MiXCR, one entry per CDR3 protein. The sample lists approximately 150,000 distinct CDR3 sequences; approximately 93% were seen once. Sequencing used CD4+ T cells from PBMCs. The TCR was taken from a human donor in good health. V and J are TRBV20-1 and TRBJ2-5; 9 bases are shared with TRBD2. The CDR3 spells CSAATGLAPAQYF. CDR3 DNA sequence: TGCAGTGCTGCCACGGGACTAGCTCCCGCCCAGTACTTC.